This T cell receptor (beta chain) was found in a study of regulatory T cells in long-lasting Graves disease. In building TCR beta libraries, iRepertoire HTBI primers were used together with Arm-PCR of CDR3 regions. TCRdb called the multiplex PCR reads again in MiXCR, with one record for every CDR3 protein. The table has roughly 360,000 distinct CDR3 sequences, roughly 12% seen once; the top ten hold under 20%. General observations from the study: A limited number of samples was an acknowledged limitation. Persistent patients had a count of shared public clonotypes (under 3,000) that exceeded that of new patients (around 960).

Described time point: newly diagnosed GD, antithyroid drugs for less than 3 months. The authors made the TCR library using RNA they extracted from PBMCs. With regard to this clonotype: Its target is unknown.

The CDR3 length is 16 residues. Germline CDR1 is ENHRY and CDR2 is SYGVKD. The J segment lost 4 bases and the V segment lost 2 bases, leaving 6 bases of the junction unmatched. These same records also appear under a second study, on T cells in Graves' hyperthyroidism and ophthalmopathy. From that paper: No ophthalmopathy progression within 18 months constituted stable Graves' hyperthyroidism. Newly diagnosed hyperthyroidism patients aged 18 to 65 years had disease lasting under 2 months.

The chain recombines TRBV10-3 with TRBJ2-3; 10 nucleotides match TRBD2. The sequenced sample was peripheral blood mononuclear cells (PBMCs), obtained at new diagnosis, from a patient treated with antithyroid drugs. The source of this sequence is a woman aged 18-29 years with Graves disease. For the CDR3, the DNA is TGTGCCATCAGTGAGCCGCTAGCGGGAGTGCCAGATACGCAGTATTTT. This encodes CAISEPLAGVPDTQYF.